This T cell receptor beta chain was found in a study of neurological immune-mediated disorders. From the 5' RACE reads, TCRdb called clonotypes with MiXCR, one entry per CDR3 protein. The sample carries roughly 47,000 distinct CDR3 sequences, 4.5% recorded once. This clonotype appeared many times. Source material: PBMCs. This sequence was found in a woman in her sixties with multiple sclerosis.

Written as DNA, the CDR3 is TGCGCCAGCAGCATACAGGGGATGGTCACTGAAGCTTTCTTT. Encoded protein: CASSIQGMVTEAFF. V usage is TRBV5-1 and J usage is TRBJ1-1, with 7 bases lining up with TRBD1. Germline V lookup: CDR1 SGHRS, CDR2 YFSETQ. The V segment lost 4 bases and the J segment 4 bases; nucleotides outside the gene matches: 7. This CDR3 spans 14 amino acids.